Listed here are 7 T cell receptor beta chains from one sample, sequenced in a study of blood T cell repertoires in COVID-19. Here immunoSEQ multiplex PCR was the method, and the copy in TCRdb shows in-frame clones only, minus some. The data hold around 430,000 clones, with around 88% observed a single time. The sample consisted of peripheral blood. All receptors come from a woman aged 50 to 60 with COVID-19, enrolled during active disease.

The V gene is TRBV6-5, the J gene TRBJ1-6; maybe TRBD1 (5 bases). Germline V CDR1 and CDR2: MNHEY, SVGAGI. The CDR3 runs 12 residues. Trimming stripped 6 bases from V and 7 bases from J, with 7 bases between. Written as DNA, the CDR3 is TGTGCCAGCAGGGGGCAGAATTCACCCCTCCACTTT. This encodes CASRGQNSPLHF.

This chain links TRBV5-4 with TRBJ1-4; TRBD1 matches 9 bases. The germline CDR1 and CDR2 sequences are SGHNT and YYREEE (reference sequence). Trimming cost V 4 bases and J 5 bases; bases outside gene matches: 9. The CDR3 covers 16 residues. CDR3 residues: CASSPDPGQGNEKLFF. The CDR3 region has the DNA TGTGCCAGCAGCCCGGACCCGGGACAGGGAAATGAAAAACTGTTTTTT.

As DNA, the CDR3 is TGCAGTGCTCCGAGTGGAAACACCATATATTTT. As protein: CSAPSGNTIYF. The genes are TRBV20-1 and TRBJ1-3; D ambiguous. The CDR3 length is 11 residues. Between the trimmed V and J ends, which lost 5 bases and 3 bases, there was a span of 5 bases. Germline V gene sequence: CDR1 DFQATT, CDR2 SNEGSKA (reference sequence).

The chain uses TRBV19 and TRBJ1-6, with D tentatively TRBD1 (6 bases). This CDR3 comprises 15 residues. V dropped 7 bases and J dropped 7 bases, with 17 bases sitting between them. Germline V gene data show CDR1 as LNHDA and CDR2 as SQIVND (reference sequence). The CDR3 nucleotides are TGTGCCAGTAACGTCGGGGGGCGGGAGAATTCACCCCTCCACTTT. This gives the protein CASNVGGRENSPLHF.

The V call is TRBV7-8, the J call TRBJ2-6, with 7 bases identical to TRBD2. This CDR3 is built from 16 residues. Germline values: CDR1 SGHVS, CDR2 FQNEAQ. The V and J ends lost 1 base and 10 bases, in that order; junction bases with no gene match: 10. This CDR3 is CASSLVSGLLTNVLTF. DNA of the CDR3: TGTGCCAGCAGCTTAGTTAGCGGGCTACTTACGAACGTCCTGACTTTC.

The CDR3 DNA is TGTGCTAGTGGTTTTGACAGGGGGAACGAGCAGTACTTC. As protein: CASGFDRGNEQYF. The chain links TRBV12-5 to TRBJ2-7; 9 positions agree with TRBD1. The CDR3 is 13 amino acids. Per the germline V gene, CDR1 is LGHNT and CDR2 is FRNRAP. V dropped 3 bases and J dropped 5; count of bases not matched to a gene: 2.

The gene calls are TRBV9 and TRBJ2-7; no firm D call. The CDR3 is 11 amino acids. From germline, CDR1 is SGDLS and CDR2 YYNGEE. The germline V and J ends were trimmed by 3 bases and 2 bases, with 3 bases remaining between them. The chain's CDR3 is CASSDTYEQYF. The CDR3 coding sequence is TGTGCCAGCAGCGACACCTACGAGCAGTACTTC.